This is a list of T cell receptor beta chains from one sample in a study of blood T cell repertoires in COVID-19. The method was immunoSEQ multiplex PCR; TCRdb's version includes in-frame clones alone and lacks a portion of them. The sample carries 220,000 or so clones, around 83% recorded once. The material sequenced was PBMCs or T cells enriched from blood (not recorded which). The source of these receptors is a woman aged 40 to 55 with acute COVID-19. CDR3s include the opening cysteine and the closing phenylalanine or tryptophan. Fields, in order: CDR3 protein, CDR3 DNA, J gene, clone size, V gene, D gene. D genes are given only for firm matches. Size is omitted from some rows. Given values are once, few, many or a class for expanded clones.

CDR3aa: CASNSGSYNEQFF
CDR3nt: TGTGCCAGCAACTCAGGCTCCTACAATGAGCAGTTCTTC
j_gene: TRBJ2-1
abundance: NA
v_gene: TRBV7-2
d_gene: NA

CDR3aa: CASIPGGRNSGYTF
CDR3nt: TGTGCCAGCATCCCGGGGGGGCGTAACTCTGGCTACACCTTC
j_gene: TRBJ1-2
abundance: NA
v_gene: TRBV28
d_gene: NA

CDR3aa: CSARRVDEQFF
CDR3nt: TGCAGTGCTAGACGGGTGGATGAGCAGTTCTTC
j_gene: TRBJ2-1
abundance: NA
v_gene: TRBV20-1
d_gene: NA

CDR3aa: CASSEASVYNEQFF
CDR3nt: TGTGCCAGCAGTGAGGCCAGTGTCTACAATGAGCAGTTCTTC
j_gene: TRBJ2-1
abundance: once
v_gene: TRBV6-1
d_gene: NA

CDR3aa: CASSPGTGNYGYTF
CDR3nt: TGTGCCAGCAGCCCCGGGACAGGGAACTATGGCTACACCTTC
j_gene: TRBJ1-2
abundance: NA
v_gene: TRBV3-1/TRBV3-2
d_gene: TRBD1

CDR3aa: CASSLPRVRDRLPYEQYF
CDR3nt: TGTGCCAGCAGCTTACCAAGGGTACGGGACAGGCTACCCTACGAGCAGTACTTC
j_gene: TRBJ2-7
abundance: NA
v_gene: TRBV7-2
d_gene: TRBD1

CDR3aa: CAWSVGGRSTEAFF
CDR3nt: TGTGCCTGGAGTGTAGGGGGTCGCAGCACTGAAGCTTTCTTT
j_gene: TRBJ1-1
abundance: NA
v_gene: TRBV30
d_gene: NA

CDR3aa: CASILAGFEQFF
CDR3nt: TGTGCCAGCATACTAGCGGGTTTTGAGCAGTTCTTC
j_gene: TRBJ2-1
abundance: once
v_gene: TRBV2
d_gene: TRBD2

CDR3aa: CASSPTGVEQYF
CDR3nt: TGTGCCAGCAGCCCCACAGGGGTAGAGCAGTACTTC
j_gene: TRBJ2-7
abundance: NA
v_gene: TRBV28
d_gene: TRBD1

CDR3aa: CASRRTANTEAFF
CDR3nt: TGTGCCAGCAGACGGACAGCGAACACTGAAGCTTTCTTT
j_gene: TRBJ1-1
abundance: NA
v_gene: TRBV16
d_gene: NA

CDR3aa: CASSDEGAGTGELFF
CDR3nt: TGTGCCAGCAGTGACGAGGGCGCAGGCACCGGGGAGCTGTTTTTT
j_gene: TRBJ2-2
abundance: NA
v_gene: TRBV2
d_gene: NA

CDR3aa: CASSPPKETGFYNEQFF
CDR3nt: TGTGCCAGCTCACCCCCCAAGGAGACAGGGTTTTACAATGAGCAGTTCTTC
j_gene: TRBJ2-1
abundance: NA
v_gene: TRBV18
d_gene: TRBD1

CDR3aa: CASSLAGGIYGNTIYF
CDR3nt: TGTGCCAGCAGCTTAGCGGGGGGGATTTACGGAAACACCATATATTTT
j_gene: TRBJ1-3
abundance: NA
v_gene: TRBV7-8
d_gene: NA

CDR3aa: CASSLFSGQSNQPQHF
CDR3nt: TGTGCCAGCAGTTTATTTTCAGGACAGTCCAATCAGCCCCAGCATTTT
j_gene: TRBJ1-5
abundance: once
v_gene: TRBV28
d_gene: NA

CDR3aa: CASSRQGGELFF
CDR3nt: TGTGCCAGCAGCCGACAAGGTGGGGAGCTGTTTTTT
j_gene: TRBJ2-2
abundance: NA
v_gene: TRBV3-1/TRBV3-2
d_gene: NA

CDR3aa: CASSLGTSGLYEQYF
CDR3nt: TGTGCCAGCAGCTTGGGGACTAGCGGCTTGTACGAGCAGTACTTC
j_gene: TRBJ2-7
abundance: NA
v_gene: TRBV5-4
d_gene: TRBD2

CDR3aa: CATSTYFTGGGWRTEAFF
CDR3nt: TGTGCCACCAGTACGTACTTTACAGGGGGCGGTTGGAGAACTGAAGCTTTCTTT
j_gene: TRBJ1-1
abundance: few
v_gene: TRBV24-1
d_gene: TRBD1